A selection of T cell receptor beta chains follows, all from one sample in a study of shared clonotypes between healthy human individuals. Sequencing was performed with immunoSEQ multiplex PCR; in TCRdb, only in-frame clones are kept and a portion is missing. The sample contains a few hundred thousand clones, around 97% of which appear only once. Material for sequencing was naive CD4+ T cells sorted from blood. The receptors were gathered from a woman in her twenties or thirties in good health. Both conserved end residues are part of each CDR3. D genes are given only for firm matches. Size is stated for part of the rows, as once, few or many counts, or as a class when the clone is expanded.

j_gene | d_gene | abundance | v_gene | CDR3aa | CDR3nt
TRBJ2-4 | - | - | TRBV28 | CASSLSGRVRNIQYF | TGTGCCAGCAGTTTAAGCGGAAGGGTTCGAAACATTCAGTACTTC
TRBJ2-1 | - | - | TRBV6-6 | CASSRTSEYNEQFF | TGTGCCAGCAGTCGAACCTCAGAATACAATGAGCAGTTCTTC
TRBJ1-4 | TRBD1 | - | TRBV9 | CASSGGTVQNEKLFF | TGTGCCAGCAGCGGGGGGACAGTTCAGAATGAAAAACTGTTTTTT
TRBJ1-5 | - | - | TRBV6-6 | CASSYRSGEPQHF | TGTGCCAGCAGTTACAGGAGTGGGGAGCCCCAGCATTTT
TRBJ2-1 | - | once | TRBV2 | CASSGLVREQFF | TGTGCCAGCAGTGGACTAGTTCGTGAGCAGTTCTTC
TRBJ2-7 | - | - | TRBV6-5 | CASSQADEQYF | TGTGCCAGCAGTCAAGCGGACGAGCAATACTTC
TRBJ2-5 | TRBD2 | - | TRBV11-3 | CASSLVTSGQETQYF | TGTGCCAGCAGCTTAGTGACTAGCGGACAAGAGACCCAGTACTTC
TRBJ2-7 | TRBD2 | - | TRBV28 | CASGGYSGRPNEQYF | TGTGCCAGCGGGGGCTATAGCGGGAGGCCCAACGAGCAGTACTTC
TRBJ2-3 | TRBD2 | - | TRBV5-4 | CASSLDLAASTDTQYF | TGTGCCAGCAGCTTGGATCTAGCGGCTAGCACAGATACGCAGTATTTT
TRBJ2-7 | - | - | TRBV27 | CASRFVGLGRVIGGEQYF | TGTGCCAGCAGATTTGTGGGGCTCGGCCGGGTGATTGGGGGCGAGCAGTACTTC
TRBJ1-1 | TRBD1 | - | TRBV30 | CAWNPATGGSTEAFF | TGTGCCTGGAACCCCGCGACAGGGGGTAGCACTGAAGCTTTCTTT
TRBJ2-5 | - | - | TRBV29-1 | CSVVAGVETQYF | TGCAGCGTCGTGGCAGGGGTAGAGACCCAGTACTTC
TRBJ1-5 | - | - | TRBV6-4 | CETDEVNQPQHF | TGTGAAACGGACGAGGTAAATCAGCCCCAGCATTTT
TRBJ2-5 | - | - | TRBV2 | CASSPEVGGETQYF | TGTGCCAGCAGTCCAGAGGTAGGGGGAGAGACCCAGTACTTC
TRBJ1-4 | - | - | TRBV25-1 | CASSESSTNEKLFF | TGTGCCAGCAGTGAGTCGTCAACTAATGAAAAACTGTTTTTT
TRBJ1-4 | - | once | TRBV30 | CAWSVGGEKLFF | TGTGCCTGGAGTGTTGGGGGTGAAAAACTGTTTTTT
TRBJ2-7 | - | - | TRBV28 | CASSLPGEVHEQYF | TGTGCCAGCAGTTTACCGGGAGAGGTTCACGAGCAGTACTTC
TRBJ1-6 | TRBD1 | - | TRBV2 | CASSLGQGISPLHF | TGTGCCAGCAGTCTGGGACAGGGTATTTCACCCCTCCACTTT
TRBJ1-2 | TRBD1 | - | TRBV28 | CASSSIGGQGIVEGYTF | TGTGCCAGCAGTTCGATCGGGGGACAGGGAATTGTTGAGGGCTACACCTTC
TRBJ2-7 | TRBD1 | once | TRBV4-1 | CASSRGGAGQGKISSYEQYF | TGCGCCAGCAGCCGAGGGGGTGCGGGACAGGGAAAAATTTCGTCCTACGAGCAGTACTTC
TRBJ2-4 | - | - | TRBV27 | CASSYAPIAKNIQYF | TGTGCCAGCAGTTACGCCCCGATAGCCAAAAACATTCAGTACTTC
TRBJ2-7 | TRBD2 | - | TRBV28 | CASSILAGGTYEQYF | TGTGCCAGCAGTATCCTAGCGGGAGGTACCTACGAGCAGTACTTC
TRBJ2-6 | - | - | TRBV28 | CASRNGQFSGANVLTF | TGTGCCAGCAGAAACGGACAGTTCTCTGGGGCCAACGTCCTGACTTTC
TRBJ2-7 | TRBD1 | - | TRBV5-1 | CASSRGTGEPYEQYF | TGCGCCAGCAGCCGGGGGACAGGAGAACCCTACGAGCAGTACTTC
TRBJ2-2 | TRBD1 | - | TRBV5-1 | CASNFRQGAGNTGELFF | TGCGCCAGCAACTTTCGACAGGGGGCTGGGAACACCGGGGAGCTGTTTTTT
TRBJ2-7 | TRBD2 | - | TRBV11-1 | CASSPSLAPPPEQYF | TGTGCCAGCAGCCCTTCACTAGCGCCCCCCCCGGAGCAGTACTTC
TRBJ1-2 | TRBD1 | once | TRBV29-1 | CSADRGSNYGYTF | TGCAGCGCCGACAGGGGCTCTAACTATGGCTACACCTTC
TRBJ1-1 | - | - | TRBV6-1 | CASKEGGGLTEAFF | TGTGCCAGCAAAGAGGGGGGGGGATTAACTGAAGCTTTCTTT
TRBJ2-5 | - | - | TRBV29-1 | CSGGYGEGETQYF | TGCAGCGGAGGATACGGGGAAGGAGAGACCCAGTACTTC
TRBJ1-4 | - | - | TRBV5-1 | CASSRGVGGETEKLFF | TGCGCCAGCAGCCGAGGTGTAGGGGGAGAAACTGAAAAACTGTTTTTT
TRBJ1-2 | - | - | TRBV6-1 | CASSDVGAIYYYGYTF | TGTGCCAGCAGTGATGTGGGGGCCATCTATTACTATGGCTACACCTTC
TRBJ2-7 | - | - | TRBV6-5 | CASSYSGGRDEQYF | TGTGCCAGCAGTTACTCTGGCGGCAGGGACGAGCAGTACTTC
TRBJ2-3 | - | - | TRBV10-1 | CASSDSGTGAPRTDTQYF | TGCGCCAGCAGTGATTCGGGAACGGGCGCACCTCGCACAGATACGCAGTATTTT
TRBJ2-7 | - | - | TRBV11-2 | CASSLGGEQFYEQYF | TGTGCCAGCAGCTTAGGGGGGGAACAGTTCTACGAGCAGTACTTC
TRBJ1-5 | TRBD1 | - | TRBV11-2 | CASSLSYGTVNQPQHF | TGTGCCAGCAGCTTAAGTTATGGGACAGTCAATCAGCCCCAGCATTTT
TRBJ2-1 | TRBD1 | - | TRBV10-1 | CASSEAGGRGNEQFF | TGCGCCAGCAGTGAGGCAGGGGGACGAGGGAATGAGCAGTTCTTC
TRBJ1-6 | - | - | TRBV4-2 | CASSQDNPQRSPLHF | TGTGCCAGCAGCCAAGATAACCCGCAGAGATCACCCCTCCACTTT